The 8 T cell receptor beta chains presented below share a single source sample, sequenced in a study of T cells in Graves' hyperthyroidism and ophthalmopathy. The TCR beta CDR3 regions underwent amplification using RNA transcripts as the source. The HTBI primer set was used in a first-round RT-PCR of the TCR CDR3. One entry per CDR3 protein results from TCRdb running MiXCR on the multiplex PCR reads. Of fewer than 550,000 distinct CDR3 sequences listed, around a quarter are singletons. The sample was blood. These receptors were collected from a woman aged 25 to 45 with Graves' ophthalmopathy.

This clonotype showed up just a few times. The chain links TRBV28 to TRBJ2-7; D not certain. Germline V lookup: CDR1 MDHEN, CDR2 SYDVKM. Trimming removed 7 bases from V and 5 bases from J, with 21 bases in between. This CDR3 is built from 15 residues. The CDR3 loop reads CASTLWAGASNEQYF. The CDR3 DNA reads TGTGCCAGCACCCTGTGGGCAGGCGCATCTAACGAGCAGTACTTC.

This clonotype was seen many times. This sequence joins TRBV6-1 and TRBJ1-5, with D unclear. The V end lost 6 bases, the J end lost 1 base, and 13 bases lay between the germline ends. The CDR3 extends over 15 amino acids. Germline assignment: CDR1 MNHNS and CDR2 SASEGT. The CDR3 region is CASSLENTSNQPQHF. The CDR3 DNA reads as TGTGCCAGCAGCCTTGAAAACACAAGCAATCAGCCCCAGCATTTT.

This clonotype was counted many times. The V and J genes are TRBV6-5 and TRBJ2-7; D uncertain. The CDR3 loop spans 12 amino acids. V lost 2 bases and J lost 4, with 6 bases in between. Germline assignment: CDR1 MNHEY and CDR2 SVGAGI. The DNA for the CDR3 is TGTGCCAGCAGTTACAGAGTTTACGAGCAGTACTTC. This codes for CASSYRVYEQYF.

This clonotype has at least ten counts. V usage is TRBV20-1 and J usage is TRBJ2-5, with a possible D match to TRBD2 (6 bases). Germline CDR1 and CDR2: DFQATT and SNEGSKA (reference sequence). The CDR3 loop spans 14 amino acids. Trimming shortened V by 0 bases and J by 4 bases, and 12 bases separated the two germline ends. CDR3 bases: TGCAGTGCTAGAGATCTTGGAGGGGTAGAGACCCAGTACTTC. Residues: CSARDLGGVETQYF.

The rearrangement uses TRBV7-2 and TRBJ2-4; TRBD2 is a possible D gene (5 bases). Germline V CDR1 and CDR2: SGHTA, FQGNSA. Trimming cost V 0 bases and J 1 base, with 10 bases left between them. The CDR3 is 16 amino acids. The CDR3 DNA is TGTGCCAGCAGCTTAGCGCCTCCGGGGGCCAAAAACATTCAGTACTTC. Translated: CASSLAPPGAKNIQYF.

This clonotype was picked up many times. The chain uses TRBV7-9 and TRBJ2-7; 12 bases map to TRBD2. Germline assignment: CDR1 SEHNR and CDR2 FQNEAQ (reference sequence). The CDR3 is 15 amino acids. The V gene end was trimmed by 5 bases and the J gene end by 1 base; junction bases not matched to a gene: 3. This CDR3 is CASSDGLAGSYEQYF. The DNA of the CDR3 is TGTGCCAGCAGCGATGGACTAGCGGGGTCCTACGAGCAGTACTTC.

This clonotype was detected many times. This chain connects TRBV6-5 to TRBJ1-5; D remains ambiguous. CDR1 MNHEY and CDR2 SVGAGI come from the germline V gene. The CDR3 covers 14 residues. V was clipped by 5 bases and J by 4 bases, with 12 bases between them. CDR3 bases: TGTGCCAGCAGTCCCCCCCAGTCTAATCAGCCCCAGCATTTT. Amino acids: CASSPPQSNQPQHF.

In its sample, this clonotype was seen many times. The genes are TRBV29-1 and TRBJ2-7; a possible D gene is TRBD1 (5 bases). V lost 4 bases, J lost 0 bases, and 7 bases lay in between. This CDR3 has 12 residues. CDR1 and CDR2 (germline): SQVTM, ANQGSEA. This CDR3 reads CSVVTDSYEQYF. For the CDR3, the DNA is TGCAGCGTTGTGACAGACTCCTACGAGCAGTACTTC.